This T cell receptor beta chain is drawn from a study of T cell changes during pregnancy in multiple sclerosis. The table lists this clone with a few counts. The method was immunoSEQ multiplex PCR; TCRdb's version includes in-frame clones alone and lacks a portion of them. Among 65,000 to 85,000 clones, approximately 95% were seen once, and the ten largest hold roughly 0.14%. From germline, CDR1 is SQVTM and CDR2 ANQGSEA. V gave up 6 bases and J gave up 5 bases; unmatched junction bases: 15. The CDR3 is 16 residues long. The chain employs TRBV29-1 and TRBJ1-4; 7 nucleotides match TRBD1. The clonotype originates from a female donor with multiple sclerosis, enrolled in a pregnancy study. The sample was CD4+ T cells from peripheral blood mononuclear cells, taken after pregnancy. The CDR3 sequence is CSVANPTGTVNEKLFF. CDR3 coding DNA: TGCAGCGTAGCAAACCCTACCGGGACAGTGAATGAAAAACTGTTTTTT. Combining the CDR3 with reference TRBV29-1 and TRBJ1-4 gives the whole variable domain SAVISQKPSRDICQRGTSLTIQCQVDSQVTMMFWYRQQPGQSLTLIATANQGSEATYESGFVIDKFPISRPNLTFSTLTVSNMSPEDSSIYLCSVANPTGTVNEKLFFGSGTQLSVL.